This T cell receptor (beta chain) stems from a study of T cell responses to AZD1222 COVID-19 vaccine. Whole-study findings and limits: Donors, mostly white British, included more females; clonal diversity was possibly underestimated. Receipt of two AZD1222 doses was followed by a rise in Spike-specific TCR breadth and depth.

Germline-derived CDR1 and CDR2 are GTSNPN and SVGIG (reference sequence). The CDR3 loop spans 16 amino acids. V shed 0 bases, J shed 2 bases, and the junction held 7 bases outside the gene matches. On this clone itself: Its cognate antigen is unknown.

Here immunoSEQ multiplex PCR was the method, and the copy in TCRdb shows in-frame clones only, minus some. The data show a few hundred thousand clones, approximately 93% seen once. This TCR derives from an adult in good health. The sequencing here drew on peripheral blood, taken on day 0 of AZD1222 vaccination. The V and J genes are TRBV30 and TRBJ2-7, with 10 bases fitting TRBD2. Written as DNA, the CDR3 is TGTGCCTGGAGTGTACAGCTAGCGGGAGTTGCCTACGAGCAGTACTTC. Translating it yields CAWSVQLAGVAYEQYF.